The entry below describes one T cell receptor (beta chain). The repertoire was sequenced with immunoSEQ multiplex PCR; TCRdb's copy has only in-frame clones and lacks some. The sample has around 160,000 clones; roughly 82% are singletons. This sample is drawn from a study of blood T cell repertoires in COVID-19. As for the study in general: COVID-19 samples from acute and convalescent phases originated in the United States, Italy and Spain. The analysed material was cDNA or gDNA that came from T cells, B-cell-depleted T cells, or PBMCs.

This TCR derives from a man aged 45-65 years who had recovered from COVID-19. The material sequenced was PBMCs or T cells enriched from blood (not recorded which).

The CDR3 region is CASISTNGQFYGYTF. CDR3 DNA: TGTGCCAGCATTTCAACCAACGGACAATTCTATGGCTACACCTTC. The V call is TRBV6-5, the J call TRBJ1-2, with D possibly TRBD1 on 5 matching bases. The V end was cut by 7 bases, the J end by 4 bases, with 19 bases between. Germline loops: CDR1 MNHEY, CDR2 SVGAGI. This CDR3 has 15 amino acids.